The next 27 T cell receptor beta chains were all read from a single sample in a study of T-cell memory formation after mild COVID-19. TCRdb re-derived calls from the 5' RACE reads in MiXCR, one entry per CDR3 protein. The sample lists about 430,000 distinct CDR3 sequences; 15% to 20% were seen once. Sequencing was done on a sample of PBMCs or a T cell subset sorted from them (not recorded which). These TCRs come from a man younger than 35 who had mild COVID-19 (a few samples of this study predate the infection). Cell type and time point are not known.

The table lists this clonotype with a few counts. The chain links TRBV3-1 to TRBJ1-6; unclear D gene. The CDR3 runs 15 residues. Trimming shortened V by 1 base and J by 9 bases, and 13 bases separated the two germline ends. Germline V gives CDR1 LGHDT, CDR2 YNNKEL (reference sequence). The CDR3: CASSQARVEGSPLHF. The CDR3 region has the DNA TGTGCCAGCAGCCAAGCAAGGGTCGAGGGTTCACCCCTCCACTTT.

The chain uses TRBV6-2 or TRBV6-3 and TRBJ1-5; D ambiguous. The V end was cut by 6 bases, the J end by 12 bases, with 15 bases between. The CDR3 sequence is 12 residues long. Germline V gene lookup returns CDR1 MNHEY and CDR2 SVGEGT. DNA for the CDR3: TGTGCCAGCAGCTTGTCGGAAAATTTCCAGCATTTT. Amino acids: CASSLSENFQHF.

This clonotype was found many times. The gene calls are TRBV4-3 and TRBJ2-6; D gene uncertain. CDR1 and CDR2 from the germline V gene are LGHNA and YSLEER. The CDR3 has 15 amino acids. Trimming removed 4 bases at V and 4 bases at J, with 11 bases between. The CDR3 reads CASSLDVGGANVLTF. The DNA of the CDR3 is TGCGCCAGCAGCCTCGACGTCGGAGGGGCCAACGTCCTGACTTTC.

The chain combines TRBV6-5 with TRBJ2-2, with 7 bases aligning to TRBD1. The V and J ends lost 0 bases and 5 bases, in that order; junction bases with no gene match: 3. This CDR3 spans 15 amino acids. Per germline, CDR1 MNHEY and CDR2 SVGAGI. The CDR3 sequence: CASSYSDRSTGELFF. CDR3 DNA sequence: TGTGCCAGCAGTTACTCGGACAGGTCTACCGGGGAGCTGTTTTTT.

V usage is TRBV4-2 and J usage is TRBJ2-7; D not resolved. The CDR3 runs to 15 residues. V was pared by 1 base and J by 6 bases, with 16 bases between. Germline V gene data show CDR1 as LGHNA and CDR2 as YNFKEQ. This CDR3 reads CASSQGASLQSEQYF. The CDR3 DNA is TGTGCCAGCAGCCAAGGCGCCTCCCTCCAGAGCGAGCAGTACTTC.

Many counts were recorded for this clonotype. The V and J genes are TRBV9 and TRBJ2-3; TRBD2 matches at 11 bases. The CDR3 length is 14 residues. In germline, CDR1 is SGDLS, CDR2 YYNGEE. The V segment lost 4 bases and the J segment 4 bases; nucleotides outside the gene matches: 2. The CDR3 region is CASSLTSGADTQYF. The CDR3 DNA follows: TGTGCCAGCAGCTTGACTAGCGGGGCAGATACGCAGTATTTT.

This clonotype was observed many times. In nucleotides, the CDR3 is TGCAGCGTTGACGTTGGGGGGTCTGGGGCCAACGTCCTGACTTTC. It translates to CSVDVGGSGANVLTF. V and J are TRBV29-1 and TRBJ2-6; tentatively, D is TRBD2 (6 bases). With 3 bases removed from V and 1 base from J, the gap between germline ends came to 10 bases. CDR3 length: 15 amino acids. CDR1 SQVTM and CDR2 ANQGSEA come from the germline V gene.

This chain connects TRBV12-3 or TRBV12-4 to TRBJ2-7; 7 bases are shared with TRBD2. This CDR3 comprises 15 residues. V lost 1 base and J lost 2; bases outside the gene matches: 5. CDR3 in amino acids: CASSLGLAATYEQYF. In DNA form, the CDR3 reads TGTGCCAGCAGTTTAGGGCTAGCGGCTACCTACGAGCAGTACTTC.

V is TRBV3-2 and J is TRBJ1-5; the table's D call of TRBD1 was not tested on the DNA. TRBV3-2 is a pseudogene locus. This CDR3 has 16 amino acids. The CDR3 loop is CASRSTRAGRHQPQHF. The CDR3 DNA is TGTGCCAGCAGGAGCACCCGGGCCGGCCGGCATCAGCCCCAGCATTTT.

This chain's CDR3 is CASSLLWGTEQETQYF. For the CDR3, the DNA is TGTGCCAGCAGCCTATTATGGGGCACAGAGCAAGAGACCCAGTACTTC. This chain uses TRBV7-9 with TRBJ2-5; TRBD1 might be the D (5 bases). This CDR3 is built from 16 residues. The germline CDR1 and CDR2 sequences are SEHNR and FQNEAQ (reference sequence). V lost 5 bases and J lost 2, with 18 bases in between.

This clonotype has at least ten counts. The chain joins TRBV6-5 to TRBJ2-5; 7 positions match TRBD2. The CDR3 covers 15 residues. V gave up 4 bases and J gave up 5 bases; unmatched junction bases: 10. Per the germline V gene, CDR1 is MNHEY and CDR2 is SVGAGI. CDR3 DNA sequence: TGTGCCAGCAGTTTCCTGACTAGCCCAATCGAGACCCAGTACTTC. Protein: CASSFLTSPIETQYF.

This chain links TRBV5-5 with TRBJ1-5; unclear D gene. The CDR3 consists of 14 residues. Germline CDR1 is SGHKS and CDR2 is YYEKEE (reference sequence). V was trimmed by 1 base and J by 6 bases, leaving 11 bases between them. DNA for the CDR3: TGTGCCAGCAGCTTGAACTTGGGGTTTCAGCCCCAGCATTTT. Translated: CASSLNLGFQPQHF.

This clonotype appeared many times. V gene TRBV6-2 or TRBV6-3 combines with J gene TRBJ2-7, with 10 nucleotides matching TRBD2. V lost 5 bases, J lost 5 bases, and 6 bases stayed unmatched. This CDR3 contains 14 residues. Germline V gene data show CDR1 as MNHEY and CDR2 as SVGEGT. CDR3 DNA: TGTGCCAGCAGTCCGAGCGGGGGGGCCGACGAGCAGTACTTC. Its translation is CASSPSGGADEQYF.

This clonotype was observed at least ten times. V and J are TRBV7-9 and TRBJ2-7, with TRBD1 as a possible D gene (6 bases). Per the germline V gene, CDR1 is SEHNR and CDR2 is FQNEAQ (reference sequence). The CDR3 loop spans 13 amino acids. V was shortened by 5 bases and J by 5 bases, with 13 bases between the two germline ends. The CDR3 nucleotides are TGTGCCAGCAGCCTAGAACAGGGCCACGAGCAGTACTTC. This gives the protein CASSLEQGHEQYF.

In DNA form, the CDR3 reads TGTGCCAGCAACCGAGCGGAGGCGCAGTATTTT. Protein product: CASNRAEAQYF. This chain links TRBV5-5 with TRBJ2-3, with D possibly being TRBD2 (5 bases). The germline CDR1 and CDR2 sequences are SGHKS and YYEKEE (reference sequence). V lost 6 bases and J 10 bases, leaving 12 bases between the germline ends. CDR3 length: 11 amino acids.

The sample holds many counts of this clonotype. This chain joins TRBV29-1 and TRBJ2-5, with D perhaps TRBD1 or TRBD2 (5 bases each). Per germline, CDR1 SQVTM and CDR2 ANQGSEA. The CDR3 loop spans 13 amino acids. Deletions cut 3 bases from V and 5 bases from J, with 13 bases between. The chain's CDR3 is CSVDPGARETQYF. CDR3 in DNA: TGCAGCGTTGACCCCGGGGCGAGGGAGACCCAGTACTTC.

V is TRBV25-1 and J is TRBJ2-5; D might be TRBD2 (7 bases). This CDR3 is built from 13 residues. The V gene's germline CDR1 is MGHDK and CDR2 SYGVNS. The V end lost 3 bases, the J end lost 5 bases, and 10 bases lay between the germline ends. The CDR3 DNA reads as TGTGCCAGCAGTGACACGGGGGGCGAGACCCAGTACTTC. Its protein product is CASSDTGGETQYF.

The chain has TRBV7-7 and TRBJ2-1, with 16 bases that match TRBD2. V gave up 6 bases and J gave up 5 bases; unmatched junction bases: 4. CDR1 is SSHAT, CDR2 FNYEAQ, per germline (reference sequence). This CDR3 comprises 16 residues. CDR3 in DNA: TGTGCCAGCAGTCCGGGACTAGCGGGGGGGAACAATGAGCAGTTCTTC. It yields the protein CASSPGLAGGNNEQFF.

This clonotype was seen many times. The chain links TRBV6-6 to TRBJ2-5; D is unresolved. Germline assignment: CDR1 MNHNY and CDR2 SVGAGI (reference sequence). The CDR3 contains 12 residues. V lost 6 bases and J lost 2, with 7 bases in between. Here the CDR3 reads CASSYSQETQYF. CDR3 DNA: TGTGCCAGCAGCTATAGTCAAGAGACCCAGTACTTC.

V is TRBV10-2 and J is TRBJ2-6; D might be TRBD1 (6 bases). The CDR3 consists of 17 residues. From germline, CDR1 is WSHSY and CDR2 SAAADI. The V gene lost 5 bases and the J gene lost 0 bases, with 14 bases spanning the gap. The CDR3 sequence: CASSRQVPLSGANVLTF. The DNA for the CDR3 is TGCGCCAGCAGTAGACAGGTTCCGCTCTCTGGGGCCAACGTCCTGACTTTC.

This clonotype was observed a handful of times. The rearrangement links TRBV12-3 or TRBV12-4 to TRBJ2-2, with D hard to call. Between the trimmed V and J ends, which lost 5 bases and 4 bases, there was a span of 8 bases. This CDR3 comprises 13 residues. The CDR3 DNA follows: TGTGCCAGCAGTATCATGGTCACCGGGGAGCTGTTTTTT. It translates to CASSIMVTGELFF.

This clonotype was seen a handful of times. The V and J genes are TRBV28 and TRBJ1-3; D is unclear. V was shortened by 7 bases and J by 3 bases, with 7 bases between the two germline ends. Germline values: CDR1 MDHEN, CDR2 SYDVKM. This CDR3 is 12 amino acids long. CDR3 region: CASTSYGNTIYF. In nucleotides, the CDR3 is TGTGCCAGCACGAGTTATGGAAACACCATATATTTT.

The chain carries TRBV10-3 and TRBJ2-3, with D possibly being TRBD2 (5 bases). Germline CDR1 ENHRY, CDR2 SYGVKD. The V end lost 4 bases, the J end lost 0 bases, and 11 bases lay between the germline ends. The CDR3 totals 15 residues. CDR3 sequence (DNA): TGTGCCATCAGTGGGGGTAGCGAAAGCACAGATACGCAGTATTTT. It encodes CAISGGSESTDTQYF.

Written as DNA, the CDR3 is TGTGCCAGCAGCTTAGACGGGAGTAACAGCGAAAAACTGTTTTTT. The encoded protein is CASSLDGSNSEKLFF. This chain joins TRBV7-2 and TRBJ1-4; no definite D call. The germline CDR1 and CDR2 sequences are SGHTA and FQGNSA. The CDR3 runs to 15 residues. The V gene lost 1 base and the J gene lost 8 bases, with 14 bases spanning the gap.

There are many counts of this clonotype. The V call is TRBV7-2, the J call TRBJ1-1, with 9 bases that match TRBD1. V was clipped by 5 bases and J by 4 bases; unmatched bases: 5. Germline assignment: CDR1 SGHTA and CDR2 FQGNSA. The CDR3 has 14 residues. The CDR3 region is CASSLDRGGTEAFF. The CDR3 nucleotides are TGTGCCAGCAGCCTCGACAGGGGGGGCACTGAAGCTTTCTTT.

The CDR3 DNA reads TGCGCCAGCAGCCAAGTCCAGCGGAAGTACAATGAGCAGTTCTTC. Amino acids: CASSQVQRKYNEQFF. The V call is TRBV4-1, the J call TRBJ2-1; a weak D match, TRBD2 (5 bases). V shed 1 base and J shed 4 bases, with 11 bases lying between them. Germline assignment: CDR1 MGHRA and CDR2 YSYEKL. This CDR3 has 15 residues.

This clonotype was observed a few times. This chain uses TRBV6-4 with TRBJ2-1, with TRBD1 identical over 7 bases. With 0 bases clipped from V and 6 bases from J, the junction kept 2 bases outside the gene matches. Germline-derived CDR1 and CDR2 are MRHNA and SNTAGT. The CDR3 runs 14 residues. For the CDR3, the DNA is TGTGCCAGCAGTGACTCCCCAGGGGGCAATGAGCAGTTCTTC. It translates to CASSDSPGGNEQFF.